Listed below are T cell receptor beta chains from one sample, sequenced in a study of monozygotic twins with inflammatory bowel disease. TCRdb re-analyzed the 5' RACE reads; it lists each CDR3 protein once, without DNA. The table lists approximately 400,000 distinct CDR3 sequences. Sequencing was done on a sample of blood. These TCRs come from a human donor with ulcerative colitis or Crohn's disease, or a healthy co-twin of an affected twin (not recorded which). The CDR3 runs from the conserved cysteine through the conserved F or W. Fields, in order: J gene, V gene, CDR3 protein.

J: TRBJ1-3; V: TRBV19; CDR3: CASRGIQRSGNTIYF
J: TRBJ2-5; V: TRBV4-1; CDR3: CASSQEEPSGGAQETQYF
J: TRBJ1-4; V: TRBV5-4; CDR3: CASSRRGGSNEKLFF
J: TRBJ1-1; V: TRBV5-1; CDR3: CASSPGQVNTEAFF
J: TRBJ2-1; V: TRBV12-3/TRBV12-4; CDR3: CASATSGGAREQFF
J: TRBJ2-1; V: TRBV5-1; CDR3: CASSYSGTSGAPYNEQFF
J: TRBJ1-5; V: TRBV4-1; CDR3: CASSQEGWGYNQPQHF
J: TRBJ2-7; V: TRBV20-1; CDR3: CSVRAGVRPEQYF
J: TRBJ2-4; V: TRBV6-1; CDR3: CASRGTPKNIQYF
J: TRBJ1-1; V: TRBV5-1; CDR3: CASSSLLTTGTEAFF
J: TRBJ2-1; V: TRBV10-3; CDR3: CAITPGREGHEQFF
J: TRBJ2-7; V: TRBV11-2; CDR3: CASSFSGAEQYF
J: TRBJ1-2; V: TRBV18; CDR3: CASSPRLQSTNYGYTF
J: TRBJ2-1; V: TRBV11-2; CDR3: CASSLALAGVIEQFF
J: TRBJ2-7; V: TRBV14; CDR3: CASSQGRAYEQYF
J: TRBJ2-7; V: TRBV9; CDR3: CASSVGPGTPTEQYF
J: TRBJ2-1; V: TRBV9; CDR3: CASSVEHRAGNEQFF
J: TRBJ2-5; V: TRBV20-1; CDR3: CSAHQVKQGQETQYF
J: TRBJ2-5; V: TRBV6-5; CDR3: CASMVSIGETQYF
J: TRBJ2-5; V: TRBV20-1; CDR3: CSARKEETQYF
J: TRBJ2-6; V: TRBV6-2/TRBV6-3; CDR3: CASSPPGAGANVLTF
J: TRBJ2-3; V: TRBV7-2; CDR3: CASSPNLDTQYF
J: TRBJ2-5; V: TRBV24-1; CDR3: CATSESGAEETQYF
J: TRBJ1-6; V: TRBV20-1; CDR3: CSARDIGPLHF
J: TRBJ1-1; V: TRBV20-1; CDR3: CSAEEGMTEAFF
J: TRBJ2-1; V: TRBV2; CDR3: CASSGSRSGNEQFF
J: TRBJ2-2; V: TRBV4-1; CDR3: CASSHAPNSGTGGPGELFF
J: TRBJ2-1; V: TRBV5-1; CDR3: CASSLGELLNEQFF
J: TRBJ2-3; V: TRBV29-1; CDR3: CSVNGQGLNTDTQYF
J: TRBJ2-5; V: TRBV12-3/TRBV12-4; CDR3: CASRPGTSGTQETQYF
J: TRBJ2-7; V: TRBV4-3; CDR3: CASSQGTSGPRSGGVEQYF
J: TRBJ2-6; V: TRBV13; CDR3: CASSLTRTAGANVLTF
J: TRBJ1-5; V: TRBV24-1; CDR3: CATSGGAMGQPQHF